Each of the 23 T cell receptor beta chains below was sequenced from the same sample in a study of T cell changes during pregnancy in multiple sclerosis (dated by TCRdb to the late 2010s). Library preparation employed the immunoSEQ multiplex PCR assay. The source is immuneACCESS, and TCRdb retained only in-frame sequences with V and J called. Part of the clones is not carried over; for the studies checked, unresolved V genes explain less than half of this, and the remainder is unexplained. This sample holds about 75,000 clones; about 94% were observed only once. The leading ten clones occupy 0.13% to 0.15% of the sample. The sequenced sample was CD4+ T cells from peripheral blood mononuclear cells, obtained after pregnancy. These receptors were collected from a female donor with multiple sclerosis, enrolled in a pregnancy study.

This chain joins TRBV5-1 and TRBJ1-2, with D perhaps TRBD1 (5 bases). Per the germline V gene, CDR1 is SGHRS and CDR2 is YFSETQ. This CDR3 has 14 amino acids. The V end lost 4 bases, the J end lost 5 bases, and 15 bases lay between the germline ends. The CDR3 region has the DNA TGCGCCAGCAGCCAACCCGGGGACTATTATGGCTACACCTTC. Protein product: CASSQPGDYYGYTF.

V is TRBV18 and J is TRBJ1-5; D perhaps matches TRBD1 (6 bases). Germline V lookup: CDR1 KGHSH, CDR2 LQKENI. Between the trimmed V and J ends, which lost 4 bases and 6 bases, there was a span of 16 bases. This CDR3 comprises 15 residues. CDR3 bases: TGTGCCAGCTCACTCTCGCGGGGGGCAGGTCAGCCCCAGCATTTT. As protein: CASSLSRGAGQPQHF. Based on the CDR3 plus reference TRBV18 and TRBJ1-5, the full variable domain is NAGVMQNPRHLVRRRGQEARLRCSPMKGHSHVYWYRQLPEEGLKFMVYLQKENIIDESGMPKERFSAEFPKEGPSILRIQQVVRGDSAAYFCASSLSRGAGQPQHFGDGTRLSIL.

This clone came up a few times. The chain joins TRBV13 to TRBJ1-2; 11 positions agree with TRBD1. Losses at the gene ends were 6 bases for V and 3 bases for J; bases not matched to a gene: 3. CDR3 length equals 14 residues. The germline CDR1 and CDR2 sequences are PRHDT and FYEKMQ (reference sequence). The CDR3 sequence is CASRRTGGDYGYTF. The CDR3 DNA follows: TGTGCCAGCAGAAGGACAGGGGGCGACTATGGCTACACCTTC.

This clone appeared a single time. The chain has TRBV5-5 and TRBJ1-5, with D unresolved. The CDR3 is 13 residues long. Trimming removed 6 bases at V and 4 bases at J, with 11 bases between. In germline, CDR1 is SGHKS, CDR2 YYEKEE (reference sequence). The chain's CDR3 is CASTRDPNQPQHF. In nucleotides, the CDR3 is TGTGCCAGCACTCGGGATCCGAATCAGCCCCAGCATTTT.

This clone was observed a single time. This rearrangement joins TRBV30 to TRBJ2-3; TRBD2 aligns across 12 bases. V was pared by 3 bases and J by 7 bases, with 2 bases of the junction left unmatched. CDR1 and CDR2 from the germline V gene are GTSNPN and SVGIG (reference sequence). The CDR3 is 13 residues long. Here the CDR3 reads CAWRLAGGNTQYF. The CDR3, as DNA: TGTGCCTGGAGACTAGCGGGAGGTAATACGCAGTATTTT.

This clone was counted only a few times. The chain joins TRBV6-6 to TRBJ1-5; D uncertain. This CDR3 spans 13 amino acids. Trimming took off 8 bases at V and 3 bases at J, with 11 bases between the two ends. Germline V gene data show CDR1 as MNHNY and CDR2 as SVGAGI (reference sequence). CDR3 region: CASGRGINQPQHF. DNA for the CDR3: TGTGCCAGCGGGCGGGGAATCAATCAGCCCCAGCATTTT.

The sample holds one count of this clone. V is TRBV7-9 and J is TRBJ1-2; no firm D call. CDR1 and CDR2 (germline): SEHNR, FQNEAQ (reference sequence). V shed 0 bases and J shed 0 bases, with 5 bases lying between them. The CDR3 length is 14 residues. The CDR3 sequence: CASSLAPANYGYTF. CDR3 nucleotides: TGTGCCAGCAGCTTAGCCCCAGCTAACTATGGCTACACCTTC.

V is TRBV28 and J is TRBJ2-5; possibly TRBD1 for D (5 bases). The CDR3 runs 12 residues. V was pared by 6 bases and J by 5 bases, with 10 bases between. CDR1 is MDHEN, CDR2 SYDVKM, per germline. The CDR3 is CASRGQGETQYF. CDR3 bases: TGTGCCAGCAGAGGACAAGGGGAGACCCAGTACTTC. Full variable domain (outside the CDR3, taken from reference TRBV28 and TRBJ2-5): DVKVTQSSRYLVKRTGEKVFLECVQDMDHENMFWYRQDPGLGLRLIYFSYDVKMKEKGDIPEGYSVSREKKERFSLILESASTNQTSMYLCASRGQGETQYFGPGTRLLVL.

The chain employs TRBV5-4 and TRBJ2-5; the D gene is possibly TRBD1 (6 bases). The CDR3 runs 15 residues. V was pared by 0 bases and J by 2 bases, with 11 bases between. Looked up from germline, CDR1 is SGHNT and CDR2 is YYREEE (reference sequence). The CDR3 region has the DNA TGTGCCAGCAGCTTGGTGGGGACACGGCAAGAGACCCAGTACTTC. Protein sequence: CASSLVGTRQETQYF.

The rearrangement links TRBV7-8 to TRBJ2-1, with 10 bases identical to TRBD2. V lost 5 bases and J lost 5; bases outside the gene matches: 9. The CDR3 has 16 residues. Germline V lookup: CDR1 SGHVS, CDR2 FQNEAQ. The CDR3 is CASSPKAAGGNNEQFF. Written as DNA, the CDR3 is TGTGCCAGCAGCCCGAAGGCAGCGGGAGGGAACAATGAGCAGTTCTTC.

The rearrangement links TRBV13 to TRBJ2-4; 7 nucleotides line up with TRBD2. The CDR3 is made up of 15 amino acids. Germline lookup yields CDR1 PRHDT and CDR2 FYEKMQ (reference sequence). Losses at the gene ends were 6 bases for V and 8 bases for J; bases not matched to a gene: 13. The DNA of the CDR3 is TGTGCCAGCAGGTGGTACAGTGGGGCGGGGGACATTCAGTACTTC. This codes for CASRWYSGAGDIQYF.

The table lists this clone with a count of one. V is TRBV6-6 and J is TRBJ1-1; 8 positions match TRBD1. The CDR3 totals 16 residues. Germline V CDR1 and CDR2: MNHNY, SVGAGI (reference sequence). J was trimmed by 6 bases and V by 4 bases; bases with no gene match: 13. CDR3 sequence reads: CASSSGQGPVVSEAFF. The DNA for the CDR3 is TGTGCCAGCAGTTCCGGACAGGGCCCCGTTGTCTCTGAAGCTTTCTTT.

The chain recombines TRBV6-5 with TRBJ2-5; D gene uncertain. Matching the DNA end better, TRBJ2-7 makes the J call doubtful. Germline V gives CDR1 MNHEY, CDR2 SVGAGI. The CDR3 loop spans 14 amino acids. The CDR3 DNA reads as TGTGCCAGCAGTTACAAGTGGAGCTCCTACGAGCAGTACTTC. The encoded protein is CASSYKWSSYEQYF.

The CDR3 DNA follows: TGTGCCAGCAGTGAAGGCCCCGGAGATACGCAGTATTTT. It specifies CASSEGPGDTQYF. The chain employs TRBV2 and TRBJ2-3; D remains unclear. Trimming pared 1 base from V and 5 bases from J, leaving 7 bases between. The CDR3 consists of 13 residues. CDR1 SNHLY and CDR2 FYNNEI come from the germline V gene. Supplemented by reference TRBV2 and TRBJ2-3, the full variable domain reads EPEVTQTPSHQVTQMGQEVILRCVPISNHLYFYWYRQILGQKVEFLVSFYNNEISEKSEIFDDQFSVERPDGSNFTLKIRSTKLEDSAMYFCASSEGPGDTQYFGPGTRLTVL.

The rearrangement joins TRBV15 to TRBJ1-2; D gene ambiguous. Per germline, CDR1 LNHNV and CDR2 YYDKDF (reference sequence). CDR3 length: 13 residues. The V and J ends lost 5 bases and 6 bases respectively, with 13 bases between them. In DNA, the CDR3 is TGTGCCACCAGCTCCAGATCGAGGAATGGCTACACCTTC. This encodes CATSSRSRNGYTF.

This clone was picked up one time. The V call is TRBV19, the J call TRBJ1-2, with D uncertain. The V end was cut by 3 bases, the J end by 4 bases, with 9 bases between. The length of the CDR3 is 13 residues. From germline, CDR1 is LNHDA and CDR2 SQIVND (reference sequence). DNA for the CDR3: TGTGCCAGTAGTATTGAGTTACGCTATGGCTACACCTTC. This gives the protein CASSIELRYGYTF.

The J gene is TRBJ2-7, the V gene TRBV6-1; D not certain. This CDR3 region has 11 residues. Germline V gene lookup returns CDR1 MNHNS and CDR2 SASEGT. Trimming stripped 8 bases from V and 2 bases from J, with 7 bases between. CDR3 coding DNA: TGTGCCAGCCAACTTACCTACGAGCAGTACTTC. Its translation: CASQLTYEQYF.

The chain couples TRBV6-6 to TRBJ1-4; 7 bases line up with TRBD1. V lost 7 bases, J lost 4 bases, and 6 bases stayed unmatched. The germline CDR1 and CDR2 sequences are MNHNY and SVGAGI (reference sequence). There are 14 residues in the CDR3. DNA of the CDR3: TGTGCCAGCACACCGGGACAGTTTAATGAAAAACTGTTTTTT. It yields the protein CASTPGQFNEKLFF.

The chain employs TRBV7-2 and TRBJ2-1; the D gene is possibly TRBD1 (5 bases). CDR3 length: 16 residues. Germline CDR1 is SGHTA and CDR2 is FQGNSA. With 1 base removed from V and 3 bases from J, the gap between germline ends came to 13 bases. CDR3 residues: CASSLEDSSFYNEQFF. CDR3 bases: TGTGCCAGCAGCTTAGAAGACAGCTCCTTCTACAATGAGCAGTTCTTC.

V usage is TRBV28 and J usage is TRBJ2-7; weak D call: TRBD1 (6 bases). This CDR3 region has 14 residues. V was clipped by 10 bases and J by 0 bases, with 16 bases between them. Germline V gene data show CDR1 as MDHEN and CDR2 as SYDVKM. CDR3 amino acids: CATNPPGASYEQYF. The CDR3, as DNA: TGTGCCACCAACCCTCCAGGGGCCTCCTACGAGCAGTACTTC.

Here the CDR3 DNA reads TGTGCCAGCAGTCTCCGGATTCTTCCGGGCAATGAGCAGTTCTTC. Encoded protein: CASSLRILPGNEQFF. The chain joins TRBV28 to TRBJ2-1; unclear D gene. This CDR3 is 15 amino acids long. V gave up 5 bases and J gave up 6 bases, with 17 bases separating them. Per germline, CDR1 MDHEN and CDR2 SYDVKM.

The V gene is TRBV7-9, the J gene TRBJ2-3, with D perhaps TRBD2 (6 bases). This CDR3 has 14 residues. V gave up 0 bases and J gave up 6 bases, with 10 bases separating them. The germline gives CDR1 SEHNR, CDR2 FQNEAQ (reference sequence). The CDR3 reads CASSLASGTDTQYF. CDR3 nucleotide sequence: TGTGCCAGCAGCTTAGCATCAGGGACTGATACGCAGTATTTT.

The CDR3 DNA reads TGTGCCAGCATCCCAAGCGGGAGTTGGAACGAGCAGTACTTC. Translated: CASIPSGSWNEQYF. The rearrangement joins TRBV6-1 to TRBJ2-7; 8 bases are shared with TRBD2. The CDR3 spans 14 residues. Germline CDR1 and CDR2: MNHNS and SASEGT. V was pared by 7 bases and J by 5 bases, with 10 bases of the junction left unmatched.